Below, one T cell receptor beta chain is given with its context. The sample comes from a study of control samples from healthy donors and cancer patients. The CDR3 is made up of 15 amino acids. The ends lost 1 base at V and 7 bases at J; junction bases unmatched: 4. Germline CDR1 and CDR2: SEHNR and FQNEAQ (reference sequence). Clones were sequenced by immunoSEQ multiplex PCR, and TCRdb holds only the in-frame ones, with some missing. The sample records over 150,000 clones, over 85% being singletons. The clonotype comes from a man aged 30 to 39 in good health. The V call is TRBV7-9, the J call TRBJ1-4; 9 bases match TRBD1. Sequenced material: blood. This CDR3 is CASSLGGTGLEKLFF. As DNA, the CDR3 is TGTGCCAGCAGCTTAGGAGGGACAGGGCTTGAAAAACTGTTTTTT.